Following are 21 T cell receptor beta chains from one sample sequenced in a study of patients and donors after allogeneic stem cell transplantation. One entry per CDR3 protein results from TCRdb running MiXCR on the RT-PCR reads. The table includes about 410,000 distinct CDR3 sequences, about a sixth detected once. Sequenced input: blood, either unsorted or a sorted T cell fraction (not recorded which). The receptors come from a human donor who was either an allogeneic HSCT recipient or a stem cell or donor lymphocyte infusion donor (not recorded which). It is not recorded whose cells these are; they may come from a transplant donor.

As to this clonotype: This may arise from a read error, as a much more abundant clone is one base away. The J gene is TRBJ1-1, the V gene TRBV6-5; tentative D call: TRBD1 (6 bases). V was trimmed by 3 bases and J by 3 bases, leaving 8 bases between them. This CDR3 has 13 residues. CDR1 and CDR2 (germline): MNHEY, SVGAGI. CDR3 amino acids: CASSYKGDTEAFF. CDR3 nucleotides: TGTGCCAGCAGTTATAAGGGGGACACTGAAGCTTTCTTT.

J is TRBJ2-1 and V is TRBV5-1; the match to TRBD1 covers 8 bases. Unmatched junction bases numbered 8, after V lost 4 bases and J lost 5 bases. From germline, CDR1 is SGHRS and CDR2 YFSETQ. The CDR3 runs 15 residues. In nucleotides, the CDR3 is TGCGCCAGCAGCAGTCAGGGGGCAAGCAACAATGAGCAGTTCTTC. It is translated as CASSSQGASNNEQFF.

This clonotype was picked up many times. V usage is TRBV7-2 and J usage is TRBJ2-7; 10 bases line up with TRBD1. The CDR3 runs 14 residues. V shed 4 bases and J 4 bases; nucleotides not matched to a gene: 4. Germline V gene lookup returns CDR1 SGHTA and CDR2 FQGNSA. CDR3 amino acids: CASSSRTGGYEQYF. The CDR3 DNA follows: TGTGCCAGCAGCTCGCGGACAGGGGGGTACGAGCAGTACTTC.

This clonotype was observed a few times. V usage is TRBV4-3 and J usage is TRBJ2-7, with unresolved D. The CDR3 has 14 amino acids. The ends were cut back, 0 bases at V and 7 bases at J, with 13 bases in the middle. Germline-derived CDR1 and CDR2 are LGHNA and YSLEER. The CDR3 loop is CASSQETTSGEQYF. The CDR3, as DNA: TGCGCCAGCAGCCAAGAAACTACCTCCGGGGAGCAGTACTTC.

The rearrangement uses TRBV6-7 and TRBJ2-7; D unresolved. TRBV6-7 is reported as an ORF; its role is uncertain. The CDR3 contains 14 residues. V gave up 8 bases and J gave up 1 base, with 15 bases separating them. CDR3 amino acids: CASEWARKSYEQYF. The CDR3 region has the DNA TGTGCCAGCGAGTGGGCTAGGAAGTCCTACGAGCAGTACTTC.

This clonotype turned up a few times. The chain joins TRBV30 to TRBJ1-5; D is ambiguous. The ends were cut back, 2 bases at V and 4 bases at J, with 12 bases in the middle. The CDR3 is made up of 14 amino acids. CDR1 is GTSNPN, CDR2 SVGIG, per germline (reference sequence). The CDR3 DNA reads as TGTGCCTGGAGTTCCTCGAATGGGAATCAGCCCCAGCATTTT. It yields the protein CAWSSSNGNQPQHF.

This chain connects TRBV9 to TRBJ2-5; no clear D gene. This CDR3 spans 14 amino acids. The V and J ends lost 0 bases and 0 bases respectively, with 6 bases between them. The germline V gene encodes CDR1 SGDLS and CDR2 YYNGEE. This CDR3 is CASSVGLHQETQYF. CDR3 DNA: TGTGCCAGCAGCGTAGGGCTACACCAAGAGACCCAGTACTTC.

This clonotype was detected only a few times. The chain is built from TRBV5-6 and TRBJ2-1, with unresolved D. This CDR3 contains 16 residues. Trimming left V 1 base short and J 4 bases short, with 15 bases between. From germline, CDR1 is SGHDT and CDR2 YYEEEE. The CDR3 loop reads CASSLKTSSIYNEQFF. The CDR3 bases are TGTGCCAGCAGCTTGAAAACCAGCTCGATATACAATGAGCAGTTCTTC.

The chain is built from TRBV27 and TRBJ1-1; no clear D. The CDR3 is 13 amino acids. V shed 5 bases and J shed 4 bases, with 11 bases lying between them. CDR1 and CDR2 (germline): MNHEY, SMNVEV (reference sequence). The CDR3 sequence is CASSKVEGTEAFF. The CDR3, as DNA: TGTGCCAGCAGTAAAGTAGAGGGCACTGAAGCTTTCTTT.

V gene TRBV9 combines with J gene TRBJ2-1, with TRBD1 matching over 7 bases. The CDR3 is 12 amino acids. From germline, CDR1 is SGDLS and CDR2 YYNGEE. Losses at the gene ends were 7 bases for V and 7 bases for J; bases not matched to a gene: 5. CDR3 protein: CASGTEPNEQFF. The CDR3 coding sequence is TGTGCCAGCGGGACAGAACCTAATGAGCAGTTCTTC.

The chain recombines TRBV10-3 with TRBJ2-3; D is unresolved. Germline CDR1 and CDR2: ENHRY and SYGVKD. The V and J ends lost 2 bases and 0 bases respectively, with 15 bases between them. This CDR3 has 17 amino acids. The CDR3 DNA reads TGTGCCATCAGTGAGGGCGCCGTCGGGCCTAGCACAGATACGCAGTATTTT. Encoded protein: CAISEGAVGPSTDTQYF.

This clonotype was detected a few times. This chain links TRBV10-3 with TRBJ1-1, with D maybe TRBD1 (5 bases). This CDR3 region has 13 residues. Germline CDR1 reads ENHRY; CDR2 reads SYGVKD. The V gene lost 4 bases and the J gene lost 6 bases, with 12 bases spanning the gap. CDR3 coding DNA: TGTGCCATCAGTGGGGCCAGGGAGGCTGAAGCTTTCTTT. Translation: CAISGAREAEAFF.

The rearrangement uses TRBV2 and TRBJ2-7; D not resolved. The V and J ends lost 6 bases and 4 bases respectively, with 13 bases between them. The CDR3 length is 13 residues. Per the germline V gene, CDR1 is SNHLY and CDR2 is FYNNEI. CDR3 amino acids: CASSLRLIYEQYF. The CDR3 DNA is TGTGCCAGCAGCCTTAGACTCATTTACGAGCAGTACTTC.

This clonotype was counted a few times. V usage is TRBV20-1 and J usage is TRBJ1-2; D gene ambiguous. This CDR3 comprises 13 residues. The V end lost 0 bases, the J end lost 2 bases, and 7 bases lay between the germline ends. In germline, CDR1 is DFQATT, CDR2 SNEGSKA (reference sequence). The CDR3: CSARDQANYGYTF. In nucleotides, the CDR3 is TGCAGTGCTAGAGATCAAGCAAACTATGGCTACACCTTC.

The chain is built from TRBV2 and TRBJ2-1; TRBD2 matches 8 bases. The CDR3 is made up of 16 amino acids. Germline V gene lookup returns CDR1 SNHLY and CDR2 FYNNEI. The J segment lost 2 bases and the V segment lost 3 bases, leaving 6 bases of the junction unmatched. This CDR3 reads CASSDGTRTTYNEQFF. For the CDR3, the DNA is TGTGCCAGCAGTGACGGGACTAGGACCACCTACAATGAGCAGTTCTTC.

The chain carries TRBV6-2 or TRBV6-3 and TRBJ2-7; 9 positions agree with TRBD1. The ends lost 6 bases at V and 7 bases at J; junction bases unmatched: 10. The V gene's germline CDR1 is MNHEY and CDR2 SVGEGT. This CDR3 comprises 14 residues. The CDR3 sequence: CASRRPGQGFEQYF. The CDR3 region has the DNA TGTGCCAGCAGGCGACCGGGACAGGGTTTTGAGCAGTACTTC.

The chain has TRBV6-5 and TRBJ1-1; possible D gene TRBD1, 6 bases. The CDR3 covers 14 residues. Germline assignment: CDR1 MNHEY and CDR2 SVGAGI. V was cut by 4 bases and J by 5 bases, with 14 bases left in between. The CDR3 sequence: CASSFRGAQTEAFF. Here the CDR3 DNA reads TGTGCCAGCAGTTTCCGGGGGGCGCAAACTGAAGCTTTCTTT.

This rearrangement joins TRBV2 to TRBJ2-2; 11 nucleotides align to TRBD2. With V trimmed by 4 bases and J by 4 bases, 2 bases remained unmatched. CDR3 length equals 15 residues. CDR1 is SNHLY and CDR2 is FYNNEI in the germline V gene. The CDR3 protein is CASSGGLAGTGELFF. Here the CDR3 DNA reads TGTGCCAGCAGTGGTGGACTAGCGGGCACCGGGGAGCTGTTTTTT.

In this sample, this clonotype turned up a few times. The junction departs from germline at one end; a sequencing error may be responsible. The rearrangement links TRBV7-7 to TRBJ2-2, with 8 bases matching TRBD1. Germline V gives CDR1 SSHAT, CDR2 FNYEAQ (reference sequence). CDR3 size: 14 residues. The chain's CDR3 is CASSADRGPGELFF. The CDR3 DNA follows: TGTGCTAGCAGCGCCGACAGGGGCCCCGGGGAGCTGTTTTTT.

This clonotype was detected a few times. The chain carries TRBV28 and TRBJ2-7; the D is unclear. Germline CDR1 is MDHEN and CDR2 is SYDVKM. V was trimmed by 5 bases and J by 0 bases, leaving 8 bases between them. The CDR3 covers 13 residues. This CDR3 is CASSPLFSYEQYF. In DNA, the CDR3 is TGTGCCAGCAGTCCCCTATTCTCCTACGAGCAGTACTTC.

This clonotype has more than one count but fewer than ten. The V and J genes are TRBV12-3 or TRBV12-4 and TRBJ2-2, with TRBD1 matching over 10 bases. V dropped 6 bases and J dropped 2; count of bases not matched to a gene: 6. The length of the CDR3 is 16 residues. The CDR3 sequence is CASRKDRGLNTGELFF. The CDR3 bases are TGTGCCAGCAGAAAAGACAGGGGGCTAAACACCGGGGAGCTGTTTTTT.